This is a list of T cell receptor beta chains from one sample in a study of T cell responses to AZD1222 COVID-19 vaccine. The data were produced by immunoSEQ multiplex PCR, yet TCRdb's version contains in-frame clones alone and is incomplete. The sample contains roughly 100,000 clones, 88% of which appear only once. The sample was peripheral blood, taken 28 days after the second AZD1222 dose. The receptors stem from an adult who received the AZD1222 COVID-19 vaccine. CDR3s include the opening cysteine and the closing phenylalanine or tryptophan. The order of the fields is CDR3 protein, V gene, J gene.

cdr3_aa: CASSLEGVDEQFF; v_call: TRBV11-3; j_call: TRBJ2-1
cdr3_aa: CASSATRGRSYNEQFF; v_call: TRBV7-8; j_call: TRBJ2-1
cdr3_aa: CASGTYASYGYTF; v_call: TRBV19; j_call: TRBJ1-2
cdr3_aa: CSVEGVTAYNEQFF; v_call: TRBV29-1; j_call: TRBJ2-1
cdr3_aa: CASSYSEGRHNEQFF; v_call: TRBV6-6; j_call: TRBJ2-1
cdr3_aa: CASSLGLATPYEQYF; v_call: TRBV5-4; j_call: TRBJ2-7
cdr3_aa: CASSWDGNTIYF; v_call: TRBV5-1; j_call: TRBJ1-3
cdr3_aa: CASSQVREDGYTF; v_call: TRBV4-1; j_call: TRBJ1-2
cdr3_aa: CVRSFNSHHVGNQPQHF; v_call: TRBV7-5; j_call: TRBJ1-5
cdr3_aa: CASSPLGLAGNYEQYF; v_call: TRBV28; j_call: TRBJ2-7
cdr3_aa: CASSEVWGSGMEAFF; v_call: TRBV6-1; j_call: TRBJ1-1
cdr3_aa: CASSLSGLQETQYF; v_call: TRBV13; j_call: TRBJ2-5
cdr3_aa: CASSLKLPGLAGVGYEQYF; v_call: TRBV28; j_call: TRBJ2-7
cdr3_aa: CASSLGGTSGREQYF; v_call: TRBV5-1; j_call: TRBJ2-7
cdr3_aa: CASSPRRRINQPQHF; v_call: TRBV5-1; j_call: TRBJ1-5
cdr3_aa: CASSRTSVTGELFF; v_call: TRBV19; j_call: TRBJ2-2
cdr3_aa: CASNPWGRNQYTEAFF; v_call: TRBV27; j_call: TRBJ1-1
cdr3_aa: CASSVADNEQFF; v_call: TRBV9; j_call: TRBJ2-1
cdr3_aa: CASSPGRTSSTEAFF; v_call: TRBV5-1; j_call: TRBJ1-1
cdr3_aa: CASSPGVDSYEQYF; v_call: TRBV18; j_call: TRBJ2-7
cdr3_aa: CASSEISTGELFF; v_call: TRBV6-4; j_call: TRBJ2-2
cdr3_aa: CASSIWVTLNYGYTF; v_call: TRBV19; j_call: TRBJ1-2
cdr3_aa: CASSLAPGDTEAFF; v_call: TRBV5-1; j_call: TRBJ1-1
cdr3_aa: CASSEQGYGYTF; v_call: TRBV6-1; j_call: TRBJ1-2
cdr3_aa: CASSLGTVQTSDGYTF; v_call: TRBV2; j_call: TRBJ1-2
cdr3_aa: CASSNPGQGIGYTF; v_call: TRBV19; j_call: TRBJ1-2
cdr3_aa: CASSSGTVSREQYF; v_call: TRBV28; j_call: TRBJ2-7
cdr3_aa: CAWSVGLAGGADTQYF; v_call: TRBV30; j_call: TRBJ2-3
cdr3_aa: CASSPGLAGGSEQFF; v_call: TRBV3-1/TRBV3-2; j_call: TRBJ2-1
cdr3_aa: CASSVNRGTGNTIYF; v_call: TRBV9; j_call: TRBJ1-3
cdr3_aa: CASSAPFRDRGRHEQYF; v_call: TRBV19; j_call: TRBJ2-7
cdr3_aa: CASSLDAGSSNQPQHF; v_call: TRBV5-1; j_call: TRBJ1-5
cdr3_aa: CAIRPRDSLMNTEAFF; v_call: TRBV10-3; j_call: TRBJ1-1
cdr3_aa: CASSSSGTGYTEAFF; v_call: TRBV7-3; j_call: TRBJ1-1
cdr3_aa: CASRVVQGGHEQYF; v_call: TRBV6-5; j_call: TRBJ2-7
cdr3_aa: CASSIRSMRSGGRGTDTQYF; v_call: TRBV19; j_call: TRBJ2-3
cdr3_aa: CAWNPQVPGQPQHF; v_call: TRBV30; j_call: TRBJ1-5
cdr3_aa: CAWASGGKTQYF; v_call: TRBV30; j_call: TRBJ2-5
cdr3_aa: CASIGRNSGNTIYF; v_call: TRBV19; j_call: TRBJ1-3
cdr3_aa: CASSQTVNNSPLHF; v_call: TRBV2; j_call: TRBJ1-6
cdr3_aa: CASSWGALGEQYF; v_call: TRBV2; j_call: TRBJ2-7
cdr3_aa: CASSAQGDSNQPQHF; v_call: TRBV9; j_call: TRBJ1-5
cdr3_aa: CASSLRRELFF; v_call: TRBV12-3/TRBV12-4; j_call: TRBJ2-2
cdr3_aa: CSVLKNTEAFF; v_call: TRBV29-1; j_call: TRBJ1-1
cdr3_aa: CASTHRTNYNEQFF; v_call: TRBV5-8; j_call: TRBJ2-1
cdr3_aa: CASRHRGLDTGELFF; v_call: TRBV3-1/TRBV3-2; j_call: TRBJ2-2
cdr3_aa: CASSHLDQPQHF; v_call: TRBV3-1/TRBV3-2; j_call: TRBJ1-5
cdr3_aa: CASSPTRRTGLLYYSNQPQHF; v_call: TRBV27; j_call: TRBJ1-5
cdr3_aa: CASSQRSGRATTYTF; v_call: TRBV3-1/TRBV3-2; j_call: TRBJ1-2
cdr3_aa: CASSISLGTTNYGYTF; v_call: TRBV19; j_call: TRBJ1-2
cdr3_aa: CASSEQGREGFYEQYF; v_call: TRBV19; j_call: TRBJ2-7
cdr3_aa: CASSQPWGDEQFF; v_call: TRBV3-1/TRBV3-2; j_call: TRBJ2-1
cdr3_aa: CASRPLRSRGSNQPQHF; v_call: TRBV19; j_call: TRBJ1-5